This TCR beta chain was sequenced for a study of response to subunit inactivated influenza vaccine. Points from the study as a whole: Few new T cells, the authors suggested, are recruited by each seasonal influenza vaccination.

The CDR3 totals 17 residues. The V gene end was trimmed by 4 bases and the J gene end by 9 bases; junction bases not matched to a gene: 14. The germline gives CDR1 MDHEN, CDR2 SYDVKM. TCRdb recomputed calls from the RT-PCR reads with MiXCR, one row per CDR3 protein. The table includes around 580,000 distinct CDR3 sequences, 13% to 15% detected once. This clonotype was seen a handful of times. Its antigen is undetermined. The chain is built from TRBV28 and TRBJ1-6, with TRBD1 matching 8 bases. The clonotype originates from a man aged 45-60 years who received an inactivated influenza vaccine. Sequencing was performed on PBMCs from blood, taken roughly 12 days after vaccination. The chain's CDR3 is CASSSPSGQGSVSPLHF. The CDR3 DNA sequence: TGTGCCAGCAGTTCACCATCCGGACAGGGCAGTGTTTCACCCCTCCACTTT.